The text below deals with one TCR beta chain. TCRdb keeps only in-frame clones here, not all; method: immunoSEQ multiplex PCR. The data hold about 2 million clones, with about 95% observed a single time. The data derive from a study of shared clonotypes between healthy human individuals. The germline gives CDR1 MGHRA, CDR2 YSYEKL. Deletions cut 2 bases from V and 0 bases from J, with 2 bases between. This CDR3 has 14 amino acids. CD45RO negativity and positive selection for CCR7 defined naive CD8 cells, a population that excluded terminally differentiated effector memory CD45RA+ cells. The sequenced sample consisted of naive CD8+ T cells sorted from blood. The receptor was isolated from a man between 18 and 29 years old in good health. This chain links TRBV4-1 with TRBJ2-6; D uncertain. The chain's CDR3 is CASSQSSGANVLTF. The CDR3 DNA is TGCGCCAGCAGCCAATCCTCTGGGGCCAACGTCCTGACTTTC.